The 29 T cell receptor beta chains below were found in one sample sequenced in a study of T cells in Graves' hyperthyroidism and ophthalmopathy. Using RNA transcripts as the source, TCR beta CDR3 regions were amplified. Carried out on the TCR CDR3, a first-round RT-PCR used the HTBI primer set. TCRdb reanalysed the multiplex PCR reads using MiXCR and keeps one entry per CDR3 protein. The sample has approximately 870,000 distinct CDR3 sequences; roughly 40% are singletons. Sequencing input: blood. The source of these receptors is a man younger than 30 with Graves' hyperthyroidism.

This clonotype was detected many times. CDR3 in DNA: TGTGCCAGCAGCCGACGCACAGCCCAAGAGACCCAGTACTTC. Protein sequence: CASSRRTAQETQYF. V and J are TRBV7-6 and TRBJ2-5; D uncertain. V lost 5 bases to trimming and J lost 1 base, with 11 bases between them. The CDR3 totals 14 residues. Germline V lookup: CDR1 SGHVS, CDR2 FNYEAQ.

The chain has TRBV6-1 and TRBJ2-7; perhaps D is TRBD1 or TRBD2 (5 bases each). The CDR3 is 14 amino acids. Between the trimmed V and J ends, which lost 3 bases and 4 bases, there was a span of 13 bases. The germline V gene encodes CDR1 MNHNS and CDR2 SASEGT. The CDR3 is CASSDSGQPYEQYF. The CDR3, as DNA: TGTGCCAGCAGTGACTCGGGGCAACCTTACGAGCAGTACTTC.

This clonotype was observed at least ten times. The rearrangement joins TRBV29-1 to TRBJ2-7, with TRBD1 matching 7 bases. V lost 3 bases and J lost 6; bases outside the gene matches: 11. The CDR3 sequence is 14 residues long. Germline assignment: CDR1 SQVTM and CDR2 ANQGSEA. CDR3 bases: TGCAGCGTTGATGACCCAGACAGGGATACCGAGCAGTACTTC. It yields the protein CSVDDPDRDTEQYF.

This clonotype showed up many times. The chain has TRBV15 and TRBJ1-6, with D possibly matching TRBD1 (6 bases). The germline V gene encodes CDR1 LNHNV and CDR2 YYDKDF (reference sequence). The ends were cut back, 0 bases at V and 13 bases at J, with 13 bases in the middle. CDR3 length: 14 residues. DNA of the CDR3: TGTGCCACCAGCAGAGATCCGGGGGCTTCGCCCCTCCACTTT. This encodes CATSRDPGASPLHF.

This clonotype has a handful of counts. This chain connects TRBV2 to TRBJ2-7, with 14 bases lining up with TRBD2. The CDR3 is 17 residues long. After removal of 5 bases from V and 2 bases from J, the junction contained 8 bases not matched to a gene. CDR1 and CDR2 (germline): SNHLY, FYNNEI. In nucleotides, the CDR3 is TGTGCCAGCAGTCCTTGGGGACTAGCGGGAGTCCCCTACGAGCAGTACTTC. Amino acid sequence: CASSPWGLAGVPYEQYF.

Concerning this clonotype itself: A much larger clone sits a single nucleotide away, making a read error possible. The chain couples TRBV20-1 to TRBJ2-7, with D possibly TRBD2 on 5 matching bases. The CDR3 contains 13 residues. CDR1 is DFQATT and CDR2 is SNEGSKA in the germline V gene (reference sequence). The ends were cut back, 6 bases at V and 5 bases at J, with 17 bases in the middle. CDR3: CSAARRRKDEQYF. The DNA for the CDR3 is TGCAGTGCAGCACGGAGGCGGAAGGACGAGCAGTACTTC.

This chain joins TRBV6-1 and TRBJ1-6; the D gene is possibly TRBD1 (6 bases). The ends were cut back, 5 bases at V and 10 bases at J, with 21 bases in the middle. There are 16 residues in the CDR3. Germline assignment: CDR1 MNHNS and CDR2 SASEGT. CDR3 DNA: TGTGCCAGCAGTTACGGATCCAGGGGTCGCTCATCACCCCTCCACTTT. It codes for CASSYGSRGRSSPLHF.

J is TRBJ2-6 and V is TRBV3-1; D is unresolved. V shed 8 bases and J shed 0 bases, with 8 bases lying between them. The CDR3 extends over 14 amino acids. Per germline, CDR1 LGHDT and CDR2 YNNKEL (reference sequence). The CDR3 reads CASSHVSGANVLTF. CDR3 nucleotides: TGTGCCAGCTCACATGTCTCTGGGGCCAACGTCCTGACTTTC.

This sequence joins TRBV29-1 and TRBJ2-7; no clear D. The CDR3 spans 10 residues. V was shortened by 8 bases and J by 2 bases, with 7 bases between the two germline ends. CDR1 is SQVTM and CDR2 is ANQGSEA in the germline V gene. CDR3 sequence (DNA): TGCAGCTCGCACCCCTACGAGCAGTACTTC. This translates into CSSHPYEQYF.

The chain links TRBV19 to TRBJ2-7, with D perhaps assigned TRBD1 or TRBD2 (6 bases each). Germline V gives CDR1 LNHDA, CDR2 SQIVND (reference sequence). CDR3 size: 14 residues. Trimming shortened V by 3 bases and J by 2 bases, and 11 bases separated the two germline ends. The CDR3 spells CASSMSGAAYEQYF. In nucleotides, the CDR3 is TGTGCCAGTAGTATGTCGGGGGCGGCCTACGAGCAGTACTTC.

The V gene is TRBV29-1, the J gene TRBJ1-5; D unclear. V gave up 4 bases and J gave up 0 bases, with 7 bases separating them. This CDR3 has 13 residues. Germline CDR1 and CDR2: SQVTM and ANQGSEA. CDR3 nucleotide sequence: TGCAGCGTTGTCGGGGTTAGCAATCAGCCCCAGCATTTT. Its protein is CSVVGVSNQPQHF. Using reference TRBV29-1 and TRBJ1-5 for the parts outside the CDR3, the full variable domain is SAVISQKPSRDICQRGTSLTIQCQVDSQVTMMFWYRQQPGQSLTLIATANQGSEATYESGFVIDKFPISRPNLTFSTLTVSNMSPEDSSIYLCSVVGVSNQPQHFGDGTRLSIL.

A word on this clonotype: Just one base apart from a much larger clone, this may be a read error. The chain has TRBV2 and TRBJ1-1; 7 bases match TRBD1. The CDR3 consists of 15 residues. Germline lookup yields CDR1 SNHLY and CDR2 FYNNEI. CDR3 sequence (DNA): TGTGCCAGCAGTGGAGGACAGGTTCGGAACACTGAAGCTCTCTTT. It specifies CASSGGQVRNTEALF.

In this sample, this clonotype turned up many times. The CDR3 protein is CASSESGRGNTEAFF. Here the CDR3 DNA reads TGCGCCAGCAGTGAATCGGGGAGGGGGAACACTGAAGCTTTCTTT. The chain uses TRBV10-1 and TRBJ1-1; D is perhaps TRBD1 (5 bases). The CDR3 is 15 residues long. CDR1 is WNHNN, CDR2 SYGVQD, per germline (reference sequence). V was cut by 3 bases and J by 1 base, with 12 bases left in between.

Turning to this clonotype: One junction end disagrees with the germline gene, perhaps due to a read error. This chain connects TRBV10-3 to TRBJ2-7; D is undetermined. Germline loops: CDR1 ENHRY, CDR2 SYGVKD. The CDR3 runs 13 residues. This chain's CDR3 is CASSYALTYEQYF. The CDR3, as DNA: TGTGCCAGCAGTTACGCGCTTACCTACGAGCAGTACTTC.

This clonotype was observed many times. The genes are TRBV2 and TRBJ1-5; 12 nucleotides agree with TRBD1. Germline CDR1 and CDR2: SNHLY and FYNNEI. Trimming cost V 5 bases and J 6 bases; bases outside gene matches: 2. CDR3 length equals 14 residues. CDR3 DNA: TGTGCCAGCAGTCCGGGACAGGGGGCTCAGCCCCAGCATTTT. Translated, it gives CASSPGQGAQPQHF.

This clonotype has a count of ten or more. This chain links TRBV7-8 with TRBJ1-1; 8 nucleotides line up with TRBD1. After removal of 5 bases from V and 2 bases from J, the junction contained 4 bases not matched to a gene. The CDR3 is 14 amino acids. Germline assignment: CDR1 SGHVS and CDR2 FQNEAQ. The CDR3 reads CASSPDRGNTEAFF. The CDR3 DNA reads as TGTGCCAGCAGCCCAGACAGGGGTAACACTGAAGCTTTCTTT.

This clonotype occurred many times. The genes are TRBV20-1 and TRBJ1-3; D not certain. CDR3 size: 14 residues. V lost 0 bases to trimming and J lost 3 bases, with 9 bases between them. The germline V gene has CDR1 DFQATT and CDR2 SNEGSKA (reference sequence). The CDR3 coding sequence is TGCAGTGCTAGAGATCGGGGTGGTGGAAACACCATATATTTT. Protein product: CSARDRGGGNTIYF.

Only a few counts were recorded for this clonotype. The chain recombines TRBV20-1 with TRBJ2-7; TRBD1 is a possible D gene (5 bases). V was pared by 6 bases and J by 0 bases, with 15 bases between. CDR3 length: 14 residues. CDR1 is DFQATT, CDR2 SNEGSKA, per germline (reference sequence). CDR3 in amino acids: CSAETDQSSYEQYF. The CDR3 coding sequence is TGCAGTGCCGAGACAGACCAGAGCTCCTACGAGCAGTACTTC.

Details on this clonotype: The junction shows a germline mismatch at one end, possibly a read error. This chain connects TRBV7-6 to TRBJ2-5, with 9 bases that match TRBD2. CDR1 is SGHVS, CDR2 FNYEAQ, per germline. This CDR3 spans 18 amino acids. The DNA for the CDR3 is TGTGCCAGCAGCCTTAGCGGGAATAGCGGGGGTTCCCAAGAGACCCATTACTTC. It is translated as CASSLSGNSGGSQETHYF. Full variable domain (rest looked up from reference TRBV7-6 and TRBJ2-5): GAGVSQSPRYKVTKRGQDVALRCDPISGHVSLYWYRQALGQGPEFLTYFNYEAQQDKSGLPNDRFSAERPEGSISTLTIQRTEQRDSAMYRCASSLSGNSGGSQETHYFGPGTRLLVL.

This clonotype was counted at least ten times. The gene calls are TRBV20-1 and TRBJ2-7; 9 bases are shared with TRBD1. J gave up 4 bases and V 3 bases, and 7 bases lay outside the gene matches. The CDR3 contains 14 residues. The V gene's germline CDR1 is DFQATT and CDR2 SNEGSKA (reference sequence). CDR3 amino acids: CSARDRGQGYEQYF. CDR3 DNA sequence: TGCAGTGCTAGGGATCGCGGACAGGGGTACGAGCAGTACTTC.

This clonotype was detected ten times or more. This chain uses TRBV12-3 or TRBV12-4 with TRBJ1-2; 7 bases line up with TRBD1. Trimming took 4 bases from V and 4 from J; bases not matched to a gene: 6. This CDR3 has 14 amino acids. The CDR3, as DNA: TGTGCCAGCAGTTCTACTGGGACAGTCTATGGCTACACCTTC. Protein product: CASSSTGTVYGYTF.

This chain uses TRBV20-1 with TRBJ1-4, with unresolved D. The germline CDR1 and CDR2 sequences are DFQATT and SNEGSKA (reference sequence). This CDR3 region has 12 residues. Deletions cut 3 bases from V and 8 bases from J, with 10 bases between. The CDR3 nucleotides read TGCAGTGCTAGGGGTCGAACAGAAAAACTGTTTTTT. Translation: CSARGRTEKLFF.

The V call is TRBV11-3, the J call TRBJ1-3; possibly TRBD1 for D (6 bases). Deletions cut 5 bases from V and 4 bases from J, with 21 bases between. Per germline, CDR1 SGHNT and CDR2 YENEEA. The CDR3 is made up of 17 amino acids. CDR3 protein: CASSGREGRTAGNTIYF. The CDR3 DNA reads as TGTGCCAGCAGCGGGAGGGAAGGGCGGACAGCCGGAAACACCATATATTTT.

About this clonotype: Germline and junction disagree at one end, which may indicate a read error. The genes are TRBV7-2 and TRBJ1-5; D is unclear. The germline V gene has CDR1 SGHTA and CDR2 FQGNSA. The CDR3 is made up of 16 amino acids. CDR3 coding DNA: TGTGCCAGCAGCCTAACCTCGTCTAGCGGGAGTCAGACCCAGCATTTT. Protein sequence: CASSLTSSSGSQTQHF.

This chain joins TRBV10-1 and TRBJ2-5; tentatively, D is TRBD2 (7 bases). Germline CDR1 and CDR2: WNHNN and SYGVQD (reference sequence). The CDR3 consists of 13 residues. Trimming stripped 2 bases from V and 5 bases from J, with 9 bases between. CDR3 protein: CASSEEGGETQYF. The CDR3 DNA follows: TGCGCCAGCAGTGAGGAGGGGGGGGAGACCCAGTACTTC.

V is TRBV12-3 or TRBV12-4 and J is TRBJ1-5; no clear D. V was clipped by 0 bases and J by 5 bases, with 11 bases between them. The CDR3 totals 15 residues. In DNA, the CDR3 is TGTGCCAGCAGTTTAGCACTTATCCGGGATCAGCCCCAGCATTTT. It is translated as CASSLALIRDQPQHF.

The V call is TRBV12-3 or TRBV12-4, the J call TRBJ1-6; D is possibly TRBD1 (5 bases). V gave up 8 bases and J gave up 8 bases, with 10 bases separating them. There are 12 residues in the CDR3. The CDR3 loop reads CASGWGDSPLHF. The CDR3 DNA sequence: TGTGCCAGCGGGTGGGGGGATTCACCCCTCCACTTT.

The chain links TRBV29-1 to TRBJ1-2; the match to TRBD1 covers 7 bases. J gave up 2 bases and V 0 bases, and 6 bases lay outside the gene matches. CDR1 and CDR2 (germline): SQVTM, ANQGSEA. The CDR3 is 15 residues long. The CDR3 DNA is TGCAGCGTTGAAGATCCGGGACAGCACAACTATGGCTACACCTTC. Translated, it gives CSVEDPGQHNYGYTF. Drawing the rest from reference TRBV29-1 and TRBJ1-2, the complete variable domain is SAVISQKPSRDICQRGTSLTIQCQVDSQVTMMFWYRQQPGQSLTLIATANQGSEATYESGFVIDKFPISRPNLTFSTLTVSNMSPEDSSIYLCSVEDPGQHNYGYTFGSGTRLTVV.

This clonotype was counted ten times or more. The chain joins TRBV7-2 to TRBJ1-5; D gene uncertain. CDR3 length: 14 residues. The germline V gene encodes CDR1 SGHTA and CDR2 FQGNSA. V lost 1 base, J lost 7 bases, and 11 bases lay in between. CDR3 sequence (DNA): TGTGCCAGCAGCTTAGACGGGAGTCGACAGCCCCAGCATTTT. Its translation is CASSLDGSRQPQHF.